What follows describes a single T cell receptor beta chain. The data stem from a study of blood T cell repertoires in COVID-19. Study information: Samples came from the United States, Italy and Spain, spanning acute and convalescent COVID-19.

The germline V gene has CDR1 SGHTA and CDR2 FQGTGA. The CDR3 is 15 amino acids. V lost 3 bases, J lost 4 bases, and 6 bases stayed unmatched. Here immunoSEQ multiplex PCR was the method, and the copy in TCRdb shows in-frame clones only, minus some. The profile shows roughly 250,000 clones, more than 70% of them singletons. The chain is built from TRBV7-3 and TRBJ2-3; 8 bases line up with TRBD1. Sequenced: peripheral blood. This sequence originates from a woman aged 40 to 55 who had recovered from COVID-19. CDR3 nucleotide sequence: TGTGCCAGCAGCTTTGGGGGACAGGCAGCAGATACGCAGTATTTT. Protein sequence: CASSFGGQAADTQYF.